One sample yielded the 28 T cell receptor beta chains listed below, sequenced in a study of CD8+ T cells in alopecia areata. Extraction and reverse transcription of RNA yielded cDNA as the sequencing template. Sequencing used immunoSEQ multiplex PCR; TCRdb keeps in-frame clones, though not all of them. This table has about 200,000 clones, roughly 64% appearing once. Noted treatment: oral pan-JAK inhibitor, 5-10 mg twice daily. The sample consisted of CD4+ T cells sorted from blood, taken at week 24, from a patient treated with tofacitinib. The receptors shown here come from a human donor with alopecia areata.

This chain joins TRBV5-1 and TRBJ2-5; 13 positions match TRBD2. Germline trimming cut 3 bases from V and 3 bases from J; bases unmatched to any gene: 2. This CDR3 region has 15 residues. Germline V gene sequence: CDR1 SGHRS, CDR2 YFSETQ. Here the CDR3 reads CASSSGTSGKETQYF. The CDR3 bases are TGCGCCAGCAGCTCCGGGACTAGCGGGAAAGAGACCCAGTACTTC. Variable domain in full (rest from reference TRBV5-1 and TRBJ2-5): KAGVTQTPRYLIKTRGQQVTLSCSPISGHRSVSWYQQTPGQGLQFLFEYFSETQRNKGNFPGRFSGRQFSNSRSEMNVSTLELGDSALYLCASSSGTSGKETQYFGPGTRLLVL.

This chain joins TRBV30 and TRBJ2-5; D ambiguous. The CDR3 covers 12 residues. The germline V gene has CDR1 GTSNPN and CDR2 SVGIG (reference sequence). V lost 2 bases and J lost 4, with 8 bases in between. The CDR3: CAWSPKRETQYF. In DNA, the CDR3 is TGTGCCTGGAGTCCCAAAAGAGAGACCCAGTACTTC.

The gene calls are TRBV23-1 and TRBJ2-5; weak D call: TRBD1 (6 bases). TRBV23-1 is flagged as an ORF with uncertain function. V dropped 7 bases and J dropped 0 bases, with 12 bases sitting between them. This CDR3 region has 14 residues. The chain's CDR3 is CASTPWTDQETQYF. In DNA form, the CDR3 reads TGCGCCAGCACTCCCTGGACAGACCAAGAGACCCAGTACTTC.

The rearrangement uses TRBV7-2 and TRBJ1-1, with unresolved D. This CDR3 has 14 amino acids. V lost 5 bases to trimming and J lost 1 base, with 11 bases between them. Germline V gene sequence: CDR1 SGHTA, CDR2 FQGNSA. CDR3 loop: CASSPRGENTEAFF. In DNA, the CDR3 is TGTGCCAGCAGCCCCCGAGGAGAGAACACTGAAGCTTTCTTT.

A word on this clone: One end of the junction fails to match germline, which may point to a read error. This chain uses TRBV5-1 with TRBJ2-2; D tentatively reads TRBD1 or TRBD2 (5 bases each). The CDR3 covers 15 residues. The germline gives CDR1 SGHRS, CDR2 YFSETQ. CDR3 residues: CASSKGPLGPGGWGF. CDR3 DNA: TGCGCCAGCAGCAAGGGACCGCTTGGACCCGGTGGCTGGGGCTTT.

The J gene is TRBJ2-1, the V gene TRBV11-2; the D call may be TRBD1 or TRBD2 (5 bases each). The CDR3 has 15 residues. Germline CDR1 SGHAT, CDR2 FQNNGV. V gave up 5 bases and J gave up 1 base, with 12 bases separating them. The CDR3 bases are TGTGCCAGCAGCGTACTAGGGGTATCCTACAATGAGCAGTTCTTC. Its protein product is CASSVLGVSYNEQFF.

A few counts support this clone. This sequence joins TRBV7-2 and TRBJ2-1, with 8 nucleotides matching TRBD2. V gave up 1 base and J gave up 7 bases; unmatched junction bases: 9. This CDR3 has 16 residues. Germline CDR1 SGHTA, CDR2 FQGNSA. The CDR3 spells CASSLVPAGVINEQFF. The CDR3, as DNA: TGTGCCAGCAGCTTAGTTCCAGCGGGAGTAATAAATGAGCAGTTCTTC.

This clone was observed a few times. The chain uses TRBV7-8 and TRBJ2-4; D gene unclear. The CDR3 contains 15 residues. The ends were cut back, 0 bases at V and 1 base at J, with 7 bases in the middle. The germline V gene encodes CDR1 SGHVS and CDR2 FQNEAQ. The CDR3 coding sequence is TGTGCCAGCAGCTTAGCGTTGCGGGCCAAAAACATTCAGTACTTC. Protein sequence: CASSLALRAKNIQYF.

The CDR3 reads CASSPYSTKEAFF. The CDR3 DNA reads TGTGCCAGCAGCCCGTATAGTACCAAAGAAGCTTTCTTT. The chain couples TRBV25-1 to TRBJ1-1; D unclear. This CDR3 is 13 amino acids long. V lost 6 bases, J lost 8 bases, and 16 bases lay in between. The germline gives CDR1 MGHDK, CDR2 SYGVNS.

This clone was seen only a few times. The genes are TRBV29-1 and TRBJ1-1; D is uncertain. V gave up 0 bases and J gave up 8 bases, with 7 bases separating them. The CDR3 has 11 amino acids. Germline lookup yields CDR1 SQVTM and CDR2 ANQGSEA. In DNA, the CDR3 is TGCAGCGTTGAAGAAACCATCGAAGCTTTCTTT. Translating gives CSVEETIEAFF.

The chain is built from TRBV5-1 and TRBJ2-1; 11 bases are shared with TRBD2. This CDR3 has 13 residues. Trimming cost V 7 bases and J 5 bases; bases outside gene matches: 2. The germline CDR1 and CDR2 sequences are SGHRS and YFSETQ. The DNA of the CDR3 is TGCGCCAGCCATAGCGGGGGGGACAATGAGCAGTTCTTC. Its translation is CASHSGGDNEQFF. Drawing the rest from reference TRBV5-1 and TRBJ2-1, the complete variable domain is KAGVTQTPRYLIKTRGQQVTLSCSPISGHRSVSWYQQTPGQGLQFLFEYFSETQRNKGNFPGRFSGRQFSNSRSEMNVSTLELGDSALYLCASHSGGDNEQFFGPGTRLTVL.

This clone was recorded only once. The chain joins TRBV4-2 to TRBJ2-6; D may be TRBD1 (5 bases). Trimming removed 0 bases at V and 1 base at J, with 7 bases between. This CDR3 spans 16 amino acids. Per the germline V gene, CDR1 is LGHNA and CDR2 is YNFKEQ. The CDR3 sequence: CASSQDRTSGANVLTF. CDR3 coding DNA: TGTGCCAGCAGCCAAGATCGGACATCTGGGGCCAACGTCCTGACTTTC.

This chain joins TRBV9 and TRBJ2-5; no firm D call. Germline V gene lookup returns CDR1 SGDLS and CDR2 YYNGEE. CDR3 size: 12 residues. V was shortened by 7 bases and J by 2 bases, with 9 bases between the two germline ends. The CDR3 here is CASSRQQETQYF. CDR3 bases: TGTGCCAGCTCGCGGCAGCAAGAGACCCAGTACTTC.

V usage is TRBV18 and J usage is TRBJ2-2, with no clear D. V was cut by 4 bases and J by 3 bases, with 12 bases left in between. Germline-derived CDR1 and CDR2 are KGHSH and LQKENI. The CDR3 contains 15 residues. CDR3 loop: CASSQGSKDTGELFF. The CDR3 DNA reads TGTGCCAGCTCACAAGGCAGCAAAGACACCGGGGAGCTGTTTTTT.

V is TRBV29-1 and J is TRBJ2-3, with D hard to call. Trimming removed 4 bases at V and 0 bases at J, with 5 bases between. Germline V gene lookup returns CDR1 SQVTM and CDR2 ANQGSEA. The CDR3 is made up of 12 amino acids. The CDR3 sequence: CSVAVSTDTQYF. The CDR3 nucleotides read TGCAGCGTTGCGGTTAGCACAGATACGCAGTATTTT.

This clone was counted a single time. The J gene is TRBJ2-7, the V gene TRBV19; D is perhaps TRBD1 or TRBD2 (5 bases each). CDR3 size: 14 residues. Between the trimmed V and J ends, which lost 4 bases and 5 bases, there was a span of 15 bases. Germline values: CDR1 LNHDA, CDR2 SQIVND (reference sequence). DNA of the CDR3: TGTGCCAGTAGTACAACCGGGACGGGCGACGAGCAGTACTTC. Its translation is CASSTTGTGDEQYF.

In this sample, this clone turned up a few times. This sequence joins TRBV9 and TRBJ2-2, with 7 bases aligning to TRBD2. CDR3 length equals 15 residues. Unmatched junction bases numbered 3, after V lost 0 bases and J lost 4 bases. Germline V lookup: CDR1 SGDLS, CDR2 YYNGEE. The CDR3 nucleotides read TGTGCCAGCAGCGTAGGACCGGGGGGCACCGGGGAGCTGTTTTTT. It is translated as CASSVGPGGTGELFF.

The chain is built from TRBV7-6 and TRBJ2-1; 10 bases fit TRBD2. The CDR3 is 18 amino acids. V was clipped by 2 bases and J by 2 bases; unmatched bases: 9. Germline CDR1 SGHVS, CDR2 FNYEAQ. The CDR3 DNA is TGTGCCAGCAGCTTAACTAGCGGGGCGCCCGGAGCCTACAATGAGCAGTTCTTC. Its protein product is CASSLTSGAPGAYNEQFF.

V is TRBV4-1 and J is TRBJ2-4; D gene uncertain. With 1 base removed from V and 6 bases from J, the gap between germline ends came to 7 bases. The CDR3 has 13 amino acids. Germline V gene lookup returns CDR1 MGHRA and CDR2 YSYEKL. The CDR3 loop is CASSQVVVNIQYF. DNA of the CDR3: TGCGCCAGCAGCCAAGTCGTGGTAAACATTCAGTACTTC.

J is TRBJ1-5 and V is TRBV15, with D perhaps TRBD1 (5 bases). CDR1 LNHNV and CDR2 YYDKDF come from the germline V gene (reference sequence). This CDR3 region has 15 residues. Trimming stripped 0 bases from V and 4 bases from J, with 10 bases between. In nucleotides, the CDR3 is TGTGCCACCAGCAGAGATGGGGGGGGTAATCAGCCCCAGCATTTT. Its protein product is CATSRDGGGNQPQHF.

The table lists this clone with a few counts. The chain couples TRBV29-1 to TRBJ2-3; no reliable D call. CDR1 is SQVTM and CDR2 is ANQGSEA in the germline V gene. The V end lost 5 bases, the J end lost 2 bases, and 11 bases lay between the germline ends. CDR3 length: 13 residues. The CDR3 sequence is CSVRLKSTDTQYF. As DNA, the CDR3 is TGCAGCGTTCGACTCAAATCCACAGATACGCAGTATTTT.

The chain couples TRBV5-1 to TRBJ2-7, with TRBD1 matching 8 bases. The CDR3 has 15 residues. J lost 3 bases, V lost 0 bases, and 5 bases had no gene match. Germline V gene lookup returns CDR1 SGHRS and CDR2 YFSETQ. DNA for the CDR3: TGCGCCAGCAGCTTGGAGGTAGGACAGGGCTACGAGCAGTACTTC. It yields the protein CASSLEVGQGYEQYF.

The chain couples TRBV7-8 to TRBJ2-1; 10 bases align to TRBD1. The CDR3 loop spans 16 amino acids. Unmatched junction bases numbered 1, after V lost 2 bases and J lost 0 bases. Germline CDR1 is SGHVS and CDR2 is FQNEAQ. The CDR3 sequence is CASSLRDRGSYNEQFF. CDR3 DNA sequence: TGTGCCAGCAGCTTAAGGGACAGGGGCTCCTACAATGAGCAGTTCTTC.

The J gene is TRBJ2-7, the V gene TRBV29-1; the D gene is possibly TRBD2 (6 bases). Germline values: CDR1 SQVTM, CDR2 ANQGSEA. This CDR3 is built from 14 residues. Trimming stripped 7 bases from V and 1 base from J, with 17 bases between. CDR3 region: CSALEGRPSYEQYF. DNA for the CDR3: TGCAGCGCTCTGGAGGGGCGACCATCCTACGAGCAGTACTTC.

The J gene is TRBJ2-3, the V gene TRBV6-5; D uncertain. Germline CDR1 and CDR2: MNHEY and SVGAGI. Trimming cost V 4 bases and J 4 bases, with 12 bases left between them. This CDR3 region has 14 residues. DNA for the CDR3: TGTGCCAGCAGTTTGGCCCTTGGAGCAGATACGCAGTATTTT. Translated: CASSLALGADTQYF.

The chain recombines TRBV5-4 with TRBJ2-5; 7 nucleotides align to TRBD2. Looked up from germline, CDR1 is SGHNT and CDR2 is YYREEE (reference sequence). V was pared by 0 bases and J by 5 bases, with 13 bases of the junction left unmatched. The CDR3 length is 17 residues. DNA of the CDR3: TGTGCCAGCAGCTTGGCCGGGGGGAAGATAAGACAGGAGACCCAGTACTTC. Translated: CASSLAGGKIRQETQYF. Full variable domain (remainder filled in from reference TRBV5-4 and TRBJ2-5): ETGVTQSPTHLIKTRGQQVTLRCSSQSGHNTVSWYQQALGQGPQFIFQYYREEENGRGNFPPRFSGLQFPNYSSELNVNALELDDSALYLCASSLAGGKIRQETQYFGPGTRLLVL.

The V call is TRBV2, the J call TRBJ2-6; 10 bases are a match to TRBD2. Trimming at V came to 1 base and at J to 14 bases, leaving 5 bases not matched to a gene. CDR1 and CDR2 from the germline V gene are SNHLY and FYNNEI. The CDR3 is 14 residues long. In DNA form, the CDR3 reads TGTGCCAGCAGTGAAGGGGTAGCGGGGGGCATCCTGACTTTC. Protein sequence: CASSEGVAGGILTF.

The genes are TRBV14 and TRBJ2-1, with TRBD1 as a possible D gene (5 bases). Trimming took off 4 bases at V and 6 bases at J, with 13 bases between the two ends. The CDR3 loop spans 14 amino acids. Germline CDR1 and CDR2: SGHDN and FVKESK. CDR3 in DNA: TGTGCCAGCAGCCCTGGAATGGGGCTCAATGAGCAGTTCTTC. Its protein is CASSPGMGLNEQFF.